Below, 25 T cell receptor beta chains from the same sample are listed, as sequenced in a study of PD-L1 blockade in urothelial cancer. As to time point: pretreatment peripheral blood. The data were produced by immunoSEQ multiplex PCR, yet TCRdb's version contains in-frame clones alone and is incomplete. The data contain some 52,000 clones, about 68% of them singletons. Sample: PBMCs, taken around atezolizumab (anti-PD-L1) treatment. The receptors shown here come from an older man with urothelial cancer.

This rearrangement joins TRBV12-5 to TRBJ2-1; 10 nucleotides align to TRBD2. The CDR3 sequence is 15 residues long. Looked up from germline, CDR1 is LGHNT and CDR2 is FRNRAP. The junction had 5 bases not matched to a gene; V was cut back by 2 bases and J by 7 bases. This CDR3 is CASGLTRTSGNEQFF. The CDR3 bases are TGTGCTAGTGGTTTGACCCGGACTAGCGGTAATGAGCAGTTCTTC.

This chain joins TRBV25-1 and TRBJ2-4; no clear D gene. Germline lookup yields CDR1 MGHDK and CDR2 SYGVNS. Trimming pared 4 bases from V and 8 bases from J, leaving 12 bases between. CDR3 size: 13 residues. The CDR3 is CASSGRQVDIQYF. The CDR3 bases are TGTGCCAGCAGTGGAAGGCAGGTCGACATTCAGTACTTC.

V gene TRBV5-1 combines with J gene TRBJ1-5, with D possibly being TRBD1 (6 bases). From germline, CDR1 is SGHRS and CDR2 YFSETQ. This CDR3 spans 14 amino acids. With 5 bases removed from V and 1 base from J, the gap between germline ends came to 10 bases. The CDR3 DNA is TGCGCCAGCAGGGCAGGGGAGAGCAATCAGCCCCAGCATTTT. It translates to CASRAGESNQPQHF.

V and J are TRBV2 and TRBJ2-2, with a tentative D call TRBD1 (6 bases). Per the germline V gene, CDR1 is SNHLY and CDR2 is FYNNEI. This CDR3 has 15 amino acids. Trimming pared 8 bases from V and 1 base from J, leaving 14 bases between. CDR3 loop: CASLGGSLNTGELFF. In DNA form, the CDR3 reads TGTGCCAGCCTAGGGGGTAGCCTGAACACCGGGGAGCTGTTTTTT.

The chain joins TRBV7-8 to TRBJ1-2; 8 bases match TRBD1. The germline gives CDR1 SGHVS, CDR2 FQNEAQ. This CDR3 spans 15 amino acids. The ends lost 5 bases at V and 2 bases at J; junction bases unmatched: 7. The CDR3 sequence: CASSPRQGTNYGYTF. In DNA form, the CDR3 reads TGTGCCAGCAGCCCTCGACAGGGGACCAACTATGGCTACACCTTC.

The chain is built from TRBV10-1 and TRBJ2-1; no reliable D call. The V end lost 2 bases, the J end lost 0 bases, and 8 bases lay between the germline ends. The CDR3 runs 15 residues. CDR1 is WNHNN, CDR2 SYGVQD, per germline (reference sequence). This CDR3 reads CASSEGRISYNEQFF. In nucleotides, the CDR3 is TGCGCCAGCAGTGAGGGGCGAATCTCCTACAATGAGCAGTTCTTC.

V gene TRBV7-2 combines with J gene TRBJ1-6, with 8 bases that match TRBD1. Looked up from germline, CDR1 is SGHTA and CDR2 is FQGNSA. CDR3 length equals 15 residues. The V and J ends lost 5 bases and 7 bases, in that order; junction bases with no gene match: 7. The CDR3 DNA reads TGTGCCAGCAGCGGCAGGAGACAGGGGAATTCACCCCTCCACTTT. This encodes CASSGRRQGNSPLHF. The variable domain in full, completed from reference TRBV7-2 and TRBJ1-6, reads GAGVSQSPSNKVTEKGKDVELRCDPISGHTALYWYRQSLGQGLEFLIYFQGNSAPDKSGLPSDRFSAERTGGSVSTLTIQRTQQEDSAVYLCASSGRRQGNSPLHFGNGTRLTVT.

The chain joins TRBV10-3 to TRBJ1-5; weak D call: TRBD1 (5 bases). V was trimmed by 11 bases and J by 5 bases, leaving 13 bases between them. Germline V CDR1 and CDR2: ENHRY, SYGVKD. CDR3 length equals 12 residues. In nucleotides, the CDR3 is TGTGCCGTTGGGGGGGTGGATCAGCCCCAGCATTTT. Its protein is CAVGGVDQPQHF.

The V gene is TRBV7-2, the J gene TRBJ1-3; a possible D gene is TRBD1 (5 bases). Trimming removed 2 bases from V and 4 bases from J, with 12 bases in between. CDR3 length equals 15 residues. Germline CDR1 reads SGHTA; CDR2 reads FQGNSA. CDR3 coding DNA: TGTGCCAGCAGCTTACAGGGTCAACCGGGAAACACCATATATTTT. It yields the protein CASSLQGQPGNTIYF. The complete variable domain, with remaining parts taken from reference TRBV7-2 and TRBJ1-3, reads GAGVSQSPSNKVTEKGKDVELRCDPISGHTALYWYRQSLGQGLEFLIYFQGNSAPDKSGLPSDRFSAERTGGSVSTLTIQRTQQEDSAVYLCASSLQGQPGNTIYFGEGSWLTVV.

This clone has more than one count but fewer than ten. V gene TRBV7-2 combines with J gene TRBJ1-3; no clear D. The V gene's germline CDR1 is SGHTA and CDR2 FQGNSA. V was pared by 4 bases and J by 2 bases, with 6 bases between. CDR3 size: 13 residues. This CDR3 is CASSSSAGNTIYF. CDR3 nucleotides: TGTGCCAGCAGCTCCTCGGCTGGAAACACCATATATTTT.

This clone has only one observation. This chain connects TRBV2 to TRBJ2-2; no clear D gene. Per the germline V gene, CDR1 is SNHLY and CDR2 is FYNNEI. CDR3 size: 14 residues. V was pared by 7 bases and J by 1 base, with 10 bases between. Here the CDR3 DNA reads TGTGCCAGCATTGGTACTGAGAACACCGGGGAGCTGTTTTTT. It yields the protein CASIGTENTGELFF.

The rearrangement uses TRBV14 and TRBJ2-1; no reliable D call. The V gene lost 0 bases and the J gene lost 9 bases, with 9 bases spanning the gap. The CDR3 totals 13 residues. Looked up from germline, CDR1 is SGHDN and CDR2 is FVKESK. DNA for the CDR3: TGTGCCAGCAGCCAAGACCTAGTTGGTGAGCAGTTCTTC. Its protein is CASSQDLVGEQFF.

The chain employs TRBV5-1 and TRBJ1-1; D remains unclear. The CDR3 covers 13 residues. V was pared by 8 bases and J by 0 bases, with 11 bases between. Per germline, CDR1 SGHRS and CDR2 YFSETQ. Written as DNA, the CDR3 is TGCGCCAGTCGAAGCGGAGTGAACACTGAAGCTTTCTTT. It is translated as CASRSGVNTEAFF.

This clone was seen once. This chain uses TRBV29-1 with TRBJ2-3, with D uncertain. V was pared by 4 bases and J by 3 bases, with 5 bases between. Germline V gives CDR1 SQVTM, CDR2 ANQGSEA. The CDR3 contains 11 residues. In nucleotides, the CDR3 is TGCAGCGTTGGTCAGACAGATACGCAGTATTTT. Protein product: CSVGQTDTQYF.

The chain combines TRBV4-3 with TRBJ1-2; 8 nucleotides line up with TRBD1. There are 15 residues in the CDR3. The junction had 9 bases not matched to a gene; V was cut back by 1 base and J by 8 bases. The germline V gene has CDR1 LGHNA and CDR2 YSLEER. CDR3 bases: TGCGCCAGCAGCCAAGGGAACAGGGGGGCTATCGGCTACACCTTC. It encodes CASSQGNRGAIGYTF.

The CDR3 protein is CASSSTRVRGWTQYF. The CDR3 DNA follows: TGTGCCAGCAGCTCTACCCGGGTACGGGGATGGACCCAGTACTTC. The chain uses TRBV7-9 and TRBJ2-5; TRBD2 is a possible D gene (5 bases). V was pared by 4 bases and J by 7 bases, with 19 bases between. Germline CDR1 SEHNR, CDR2 FQNEAQ (reference sequence). CDR3 size: 15 residues. The full variable domain, in which reference TRBV7-9 and TRBJ2-5 provide the parts outside the CDR3, is DTGVSQNPRHKITKRGQNVTFRCDPISEHNRLYWYRQTLGQGPEFLTYFQNEAQLEKSRLLSDRFSAERPKGSFSTLEIQRTEQGDSAMYLCASSSTRVRGWTQYFGPGTRLLVL.

This clone occurred once. This chain uses TRBV28 with TRBJ1-4; D possibly corresponds to TRBD1 (6 bases). The V end was cut by 4 bases, the J end by 7 bases, with 16 bases between. The length of the CDR3 is 15 residues. Germline V CDR1 and CDR2: MDHEN, SYDVKM. DNA for the CDR3: TGTGCCAGCAGTTCGAACAGGGCTTTGATTGAAAAACTGTTTTTT. Translating it yields CASSSNRALIEKLFF. Full variable domain (rest looked up from reference TRBV28 and TRBJ1-4): DVKVTQSSRYLVKRTGEKVFLECVQDMDHENMFWYRQDPGLGLRLIYFSYDVKMKEKGDIPEGYSVSREKKERFSLILESASTNQTSMYLCASSSNRALIEKLFFGSGTQLSVL.

This clone was counted only a few times. This sequence joins TRBV30 and TRBJ2-1, with 8 bases lining up with TRBD1. The CDR3 runs to 13 residues. With V trimmed by 3 bases and J by 7 bases, 5 bases remained unmatched. Germline CDR1 is GTSNPN and CDR2 is SVGIG (reference sequence). This CDR3 is CAWRGDRFNEQFF. The CDR3 DNA reads as TGTGCCTGGAGGGGGGACAGGTTTAATGAGCAGTTCTTC.

The chain couples TRBV5-4 to TRBJ2-3; 8 nucleotides align to TRBD2. The CDR3 has 16 amino acids. Looked up from germline, CDR1 is SGHNT and CDR2 is YYREEE (reference sequence). J lost 2 bases, V lost 3 bases, and 8 bases had no gene match. Here the CDR3 reads CASSSGGGGSTDTQYF. The CDR3 DNA reads TGTGCCAGCAGCTCGGGAGGCGGGGGGTCCACAGATACGCAGTATTTT.

This clone was seen once. V gene TRBV7-9 combines with J gene TRBJ2-3, with a possible D match to TRBD2 (6 bases). Trimming stripped 0 bases from V and 0 bases from J, with 7 bases between. The CDR3 is 15 amino acids. CDR1 is SEHNR, CDR2 FQNEAQ, per germline (reference sequence). This CDR3 reads CASSLAGTSTDTQYF. CDR3 bases: TGTGCCAGCAGCTTAGCAGGGACTAGCACAGATACGCAGTATTTT.

This clone was found a few times. V usage is TRBV28 and J usage is TRBJ1-6; possibly TRBD1 for D (5 bases). Trimming cost V 6 bases and J 10 bases, with 13 bases left between them. CDR1 and CDR2 from the germline V gene are MDHEN and SYDVKM. This CDR3 is built from 13 residues. CDR3: CASSQDNGSPLHF. DNA for the CDR3: TGTGCCAGCAGCCAGGACAATGGATCACCCCTCCACTTT.

The chain recombines TRBV9 with TRBJ2-1, with 8 positions matching TRBD2. V lost 0 bases, J lost 10 bases, and 9 bases stayed unmatched. The CDR3 contains 15 residues. CDR1 and CDR2 (germline): SGDLS, YYNGEE. The CDR3 DNA reads TGTGCCAGCAGCGTAGGAAGCGGGGGCCCCAAAGAGCAGTTCTTC. As protein: CASSVGSGGPKEQFF.

The chain joins TRBV7-2 to TRBJ1-3; 7 bases fit TRBD1. V lost 5 bases and J lost 7; bases outside the gene matches: 14. CDR1 is SGHTA, CDR2 FQGNSA, per germline. The CDR3 runs to 16 residues. CDR3 DNA sequence: TGTGCCAGCAGCAATACACCCGGGACAGTCGGGAACACCATATATTTT. Its translation: CASSNTPGTVGNTIYF.

The chain carries TRBV14 and TRBJ2-1, with TRBD2 identical over 9 bases. Germline lookup yields CDR1 SGHDN and CDR2 FVKESK. The J segment lost 13 bases and the V segment lost 1 base, leaving 8 bases of the junction unmatched. CDR3 length: 14 amino acids. CDR3 sequence: CASSQGGLAGIQFF. CDR3 nucleotide sequence: TGTGCCAGCAGCCAAGGTGGGCTAGCGGGAATTCAGTTCTTC.

This chain connects TRBV4-1 to TRBJ2-2; the match to TRBD2 covers 10 bases. V gave up 4 bases and J gave up 7 bases; unmatched junction bases: 6. CDR1 MGHRA and CDR2 YSYEKL come from the germline V gene. The CDR3 length is 15 residues. The CDR3 sequence: CASSPTSGIDGELFF. In nucleotides, the CDR3 is TGCGCCAGCAGCCCCACTAGCGGGATCGACGGGGAGCTGTTTTTT.